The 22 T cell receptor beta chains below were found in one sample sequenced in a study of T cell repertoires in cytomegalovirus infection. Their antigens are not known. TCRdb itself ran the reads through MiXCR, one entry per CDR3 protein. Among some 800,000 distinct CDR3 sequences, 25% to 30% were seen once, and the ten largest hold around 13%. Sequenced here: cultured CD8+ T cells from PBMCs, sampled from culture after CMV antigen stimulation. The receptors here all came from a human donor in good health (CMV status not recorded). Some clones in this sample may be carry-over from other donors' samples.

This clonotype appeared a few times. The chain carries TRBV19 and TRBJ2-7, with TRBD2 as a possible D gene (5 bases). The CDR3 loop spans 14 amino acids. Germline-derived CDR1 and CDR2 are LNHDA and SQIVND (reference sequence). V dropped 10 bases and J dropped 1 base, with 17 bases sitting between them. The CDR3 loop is CATSSTGWSYEQYF. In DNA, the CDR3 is TGTGCCACCTCTTCAACGGGGTGGTCCTACGAGCAGTACTTC.

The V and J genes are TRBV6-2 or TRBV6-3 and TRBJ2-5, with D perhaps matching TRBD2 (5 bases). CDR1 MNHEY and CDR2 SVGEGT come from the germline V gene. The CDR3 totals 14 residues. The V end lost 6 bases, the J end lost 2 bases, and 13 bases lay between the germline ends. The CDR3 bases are TGTGCCAGCAGCTACGGACTCTATCAAGAGACCCAGTACTTC. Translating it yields CASSYGLYQETQYF.

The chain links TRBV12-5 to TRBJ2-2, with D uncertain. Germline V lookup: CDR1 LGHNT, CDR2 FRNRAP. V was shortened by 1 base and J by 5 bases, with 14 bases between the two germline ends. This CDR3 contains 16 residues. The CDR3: CASGLDRERSTGELFF. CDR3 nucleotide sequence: TGTGCTAGTGGTTTGGACCGTGAGAGGTCGACCGGGGAGCTGTTTTTT. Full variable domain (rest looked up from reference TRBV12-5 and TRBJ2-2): DARVTQTPRHKVTEMGQEVTMRCQPILGHNTVFWYRQTMMQGLELLAYFRNRAPLDDSGMPKDRFSAEMPDATLATLKIQPSEPRDSAVYFCASGLDRERSTGELFFGEGSRLTVL.

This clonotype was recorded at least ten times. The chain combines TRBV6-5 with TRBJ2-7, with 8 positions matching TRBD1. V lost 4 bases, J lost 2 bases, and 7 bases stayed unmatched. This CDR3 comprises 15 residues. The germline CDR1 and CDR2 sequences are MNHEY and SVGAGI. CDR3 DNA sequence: TGTGCCAGCAGTTCCCGCGGGACAGGACCCTACGAGCAGTACGTC. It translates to CASSSRGTGPYEQYV.

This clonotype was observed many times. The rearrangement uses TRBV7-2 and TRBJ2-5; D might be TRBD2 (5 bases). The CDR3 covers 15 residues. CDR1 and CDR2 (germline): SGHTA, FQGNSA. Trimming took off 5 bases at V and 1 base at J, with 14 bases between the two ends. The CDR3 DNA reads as TGTGCCAGCAGCCCCGGGATTATCCTCCAAGAGACCCAGTACTTC. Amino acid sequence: CASSPGIILQETQYF.

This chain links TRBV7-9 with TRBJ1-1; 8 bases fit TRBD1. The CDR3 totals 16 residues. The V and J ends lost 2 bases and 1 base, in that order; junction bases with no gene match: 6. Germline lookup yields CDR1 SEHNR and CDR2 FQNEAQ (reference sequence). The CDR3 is CASSLKGQVSNTEAFF. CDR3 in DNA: TGTGCCAGCAGCTTAAAGGGACAGGTTTCGAACACTGAAGCTTTCTTT.

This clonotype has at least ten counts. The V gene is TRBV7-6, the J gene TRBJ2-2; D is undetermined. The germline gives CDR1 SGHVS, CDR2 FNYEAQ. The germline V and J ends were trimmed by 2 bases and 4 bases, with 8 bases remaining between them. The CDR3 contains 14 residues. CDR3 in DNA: TGTGCCAGCAGCTTAAGTAGGACCACCGGGGAGCTGTTTTTT. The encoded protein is CASSLSRTTGELFF.

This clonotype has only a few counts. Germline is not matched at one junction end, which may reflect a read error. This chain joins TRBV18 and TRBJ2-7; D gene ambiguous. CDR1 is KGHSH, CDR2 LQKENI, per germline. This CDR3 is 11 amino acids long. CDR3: CATNDGVSFHF. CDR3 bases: TGTGCCACCAACGATGGGGTCTCCTTCCACTTC.

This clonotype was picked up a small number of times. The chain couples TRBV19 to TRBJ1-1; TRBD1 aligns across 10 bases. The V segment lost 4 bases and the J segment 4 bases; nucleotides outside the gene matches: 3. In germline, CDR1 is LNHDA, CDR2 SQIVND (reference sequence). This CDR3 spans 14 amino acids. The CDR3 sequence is CASSTRTGGTEAFF. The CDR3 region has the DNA TGTGCCAGTAGTACACGGACAGGGGGCACTGAAGCTTTCTTT.

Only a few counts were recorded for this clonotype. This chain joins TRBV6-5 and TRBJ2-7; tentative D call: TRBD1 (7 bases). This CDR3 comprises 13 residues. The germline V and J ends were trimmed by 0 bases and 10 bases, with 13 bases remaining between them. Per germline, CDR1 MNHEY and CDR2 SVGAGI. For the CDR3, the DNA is TGTGCCAGCAGTTACTCAACAGGGGAGGACCAGTACTTC. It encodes CASSYSTGEDQYF.

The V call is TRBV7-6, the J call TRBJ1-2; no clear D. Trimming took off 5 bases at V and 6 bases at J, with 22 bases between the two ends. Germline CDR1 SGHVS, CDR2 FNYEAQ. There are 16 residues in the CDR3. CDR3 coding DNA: TGTGCCAGCAGCAGCCGGGAGGCCACTTCTGTTAATGGCTACACCTTC. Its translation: CASSSREATSVNGYTF.

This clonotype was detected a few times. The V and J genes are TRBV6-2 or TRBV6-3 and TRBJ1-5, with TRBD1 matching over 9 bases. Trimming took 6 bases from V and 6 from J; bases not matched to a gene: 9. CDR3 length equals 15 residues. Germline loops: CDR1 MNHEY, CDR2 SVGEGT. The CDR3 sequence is CASRPDRGVRQPQHF. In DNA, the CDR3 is TGTGCCAGCAGACCCGACAGGGGGGTACGTCAGCCCCAGCATTTT.

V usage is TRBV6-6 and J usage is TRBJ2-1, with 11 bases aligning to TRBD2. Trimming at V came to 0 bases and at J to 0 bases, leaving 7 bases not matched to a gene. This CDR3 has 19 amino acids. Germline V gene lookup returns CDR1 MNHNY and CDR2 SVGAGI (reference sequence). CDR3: CASSYSSSGGAGSYNEQFF. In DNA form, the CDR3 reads TGTGCCAGCAGTTACTCGAGTAGCGGGGGGGCCGGCTCCTACAATGAGCAGTTCTTC.

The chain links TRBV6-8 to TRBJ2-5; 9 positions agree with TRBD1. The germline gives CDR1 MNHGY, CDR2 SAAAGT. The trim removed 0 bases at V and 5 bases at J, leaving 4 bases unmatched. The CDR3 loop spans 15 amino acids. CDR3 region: CASSYSETGGETQYF. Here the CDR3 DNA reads TGTGCCAGCAGTTACTCGGAGACAGGGGGGGAGACCCAGTACTTC.

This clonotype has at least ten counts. The CDR3 nucleotides read TGTGCCAGCAGCCCAGGTTCCGGGTGGACCTACGAGCAGTACTTC. It specifies CASSPGSGWTYEQYF. This chain joins TRBV7-6 and TRBJ2-7, with D hard to call. Trimming removed 5 bases at V and 2 bases at J, with 16 bases between. CDR3 length: 15 amino acids. Germline CDR1 SGHVS, CDR2 FNYEAQ.

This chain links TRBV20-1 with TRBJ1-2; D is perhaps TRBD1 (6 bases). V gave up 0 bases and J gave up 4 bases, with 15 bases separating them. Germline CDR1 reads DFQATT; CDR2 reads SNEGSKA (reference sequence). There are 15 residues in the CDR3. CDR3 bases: TGCAGTGCTAGAGATCGAAATGAGGGGGGCTATGGCTACACCTTC. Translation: CSARDRNEGGYGYTF.

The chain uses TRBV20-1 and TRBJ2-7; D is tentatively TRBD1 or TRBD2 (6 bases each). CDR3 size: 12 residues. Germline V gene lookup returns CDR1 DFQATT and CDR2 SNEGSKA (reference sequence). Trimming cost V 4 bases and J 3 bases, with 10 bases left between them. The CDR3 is CSANGGLYEQYF. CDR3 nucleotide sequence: TGCAGTGCTAACGGGGGCCTCTACGAGCAGTACTTC.

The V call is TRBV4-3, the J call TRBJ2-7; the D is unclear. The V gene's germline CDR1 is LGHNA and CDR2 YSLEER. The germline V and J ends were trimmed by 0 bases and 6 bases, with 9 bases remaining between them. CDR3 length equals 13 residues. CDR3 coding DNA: TGCGCCAGCAGCCAAGAGAGGTTTTCCGAGCAGTACGTC. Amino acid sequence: CASSQERFSEQYV.

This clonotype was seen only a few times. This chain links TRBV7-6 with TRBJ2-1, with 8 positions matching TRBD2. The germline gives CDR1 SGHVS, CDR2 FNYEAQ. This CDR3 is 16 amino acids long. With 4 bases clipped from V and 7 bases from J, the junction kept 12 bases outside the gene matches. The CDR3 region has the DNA TGTGCCAGCAGCTGGGGAGGTCTAGCGGGTGGGAATGAGCAGTTCTTC. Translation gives CASSWGGLAGGNEQFF.

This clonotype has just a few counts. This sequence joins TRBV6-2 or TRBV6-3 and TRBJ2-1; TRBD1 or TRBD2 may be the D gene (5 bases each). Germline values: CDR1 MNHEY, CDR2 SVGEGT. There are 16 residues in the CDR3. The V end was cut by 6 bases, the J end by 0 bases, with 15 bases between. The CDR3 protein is CASSLLEGRSYNEQFF. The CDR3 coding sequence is TGTGCCAGCAGCTTACTAGAGGGGCGCTCCTACAATGAGCAGTTCTTC.

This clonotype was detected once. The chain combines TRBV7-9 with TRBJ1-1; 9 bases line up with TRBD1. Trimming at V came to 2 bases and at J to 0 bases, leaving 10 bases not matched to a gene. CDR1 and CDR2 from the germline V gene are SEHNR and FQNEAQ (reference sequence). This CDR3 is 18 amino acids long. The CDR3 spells CASSLTEGQGHLNTEAFF. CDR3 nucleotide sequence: TGTGCCAGCAGCTTAACAGAAGGACAGGGGCACCTGAACACTGAAGCTTTCTTT.

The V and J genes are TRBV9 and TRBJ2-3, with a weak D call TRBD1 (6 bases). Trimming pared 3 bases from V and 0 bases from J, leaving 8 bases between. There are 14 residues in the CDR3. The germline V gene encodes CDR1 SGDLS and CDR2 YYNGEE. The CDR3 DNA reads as TGTGCCAGCAGCGAGGGGGTTAGCACAGATACGCAGTATTTT. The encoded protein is CASSEGVSTDTQYF.